These 11 T cell receptor beta chains were sequenced from one sample in a study of cytomegalovirus exposure and HLA in healthy donors. The PCR employed 60 Vbeta primers together with 13 Jbeta primers. The assay was immunoSEQ multiplex PCR, and TCRdb's table has in-frame clones only and misses some. The data show about 140,000 clones, 65% to 90% seen once. The sequenced sample was PBMCs. The source is a woman in her thirties in good health and CMV-seronegative.

The gene calls are TRBV7-2 and TRBJ1-4; D might be TRBD1 (5 bases). The CDR3 totals 14 residues. Germline V CDR1 and CDR2: SGHTA, FQGNSA. Trimming took 6 bases from V and 5 from J, leaving 13 bases between them. CDR3 residues: CASSNRQLNEKLFF. The CDR3 nucleotides read TGTGCCAGCAGTAATAGACAGTTGAATGAAAAACTGTTTTTT.

This clone has a handful of counts. This chain joins TRBV2 and TRBJ1-1, with 12 bases fitting TRBD1. In germline, CDR1 is SNHLY, CDR2 FYNNEI. This CDR3 contains 16 residues. The V and J ends lost 5 bases and 5 bases, in that order; junction bases with no gene match: 9. CDR3 sequence: CASSKGTGGAWTEAFF. The CDR3, as DNA: TGTGCCAGCAGTAAGGGGACAGGGGGCGCGTGGACTGAAGCTTTCTTT.

Concerning this clone: Other nucleotide sequences from this sample produce the same CDR3. The chain is built from TRBV4-1 and TRBJ2-5, with TRBD2 matching over 12 bases. The CDR3 is made up of 17 amino acids. V lost 1 base to trimming and J lost 5 bases; unmatched junction nucleotides: 8. Germline V gene data show CDR1 as MGHRA and CDR2 as YSYEKL. The CDR3 spells CASSQGASGGAGETQYF. As DNA, the CDR3 is TGCGCCAGCAGCCAAGGCGCTAGCGGGGGGGCTGGGGAGACCCAGTACTTC.

This chain links TRBV7-6 with TRBJ2-7; 9 bases align to TRBD1. The CDR3 spans 14 residues. CDR1 SGHVS and CDR2 FNYEAQ come from the germline V gene. The V segment lost 1 base and the J segment 4 bases; nucleotides outside the gene matches: 2. CDR3 DNA sequence: TGTGCCAGCAGCTTAGGGACAGGGGTATACGAGCAGTACTTC. It yields the protein CASSLGTGVYEQYF.

The chain links TRBV7-7 to TRBJ2-5; 8 bases agree with TRBD1. Germline CDR1 reads SSHAT; CDR2 reads FNYEAQ (reference sequence). V shed 3 bases and J 5 bases; nucleotides not matched to a gene: 8. This CDR3 spans 15 amino acids. The CDR3 loop reads CASSFGRGRVETQYF. CDR3 sequence (DNA): TGTGCCAGCAGCTTCGGCAGGGGGCGCGTCGAGACCCAGTACTTC. Full variable domain (outside the CDR3, taken from reference TRBV7-7 and TRBJ2-5): GAGVSQSPRYKVTKRGQDVTLRCDPISSHATLYWYQQALGQGPEFLTYFNYEAQPDKSGLPSDRFSAERPEGSISTLTIQRTEQRDSAMYRCASSFGRGRVETQYFGPGTRLLVL.

The chain is built from TRBV2 and TRBJ1-5; 8 bases agree with TRBD1. Germline V gene data show CDR1 as SNHLY and CDR2 as FYNNEI. This CDR3 comprises 17 residues. V was clipped by 7 bases and J by 0 bases; unmatched bases: 11. CDR3: CASISGGLKSSNQPQHF. The CDR3 nucleotides are TGTGCCAGCATATCAGGGGGCTTGAAGAGTAGCAATCAGCCCCAGCATTTT.

The CDR3 sequence is CASSGTGTSGGPRTDTQYF. The CDR3, as DNA: TGTGCCAGCAGCGGAACCGGGACTAGCGGGGGTCCTCGCACAGATACGCAGTATTTT. V is TRBV5-6 and J is TRBJ2-3, with 14 bases lining up with TRBD2. In germline, CDR1 is SGHDT, CDR2 YYEEEE. The CDR3 consists of 19 residues. With 4 bases clipped from V and 1 base from J, the junction kept 11 bases outside the gene matches.

V is TRBV2 and J is TRBJ2-1, with a weak D call TRBD1 (7 bases). This CDR3 has 13 amino acids. CDR1 SNHLY and CDR2 FYNNEI come from the germline V gene. Between the trimmed V and J ends, which lost 5 bases and 7 bases, there was a span of 12 bases. The CDR3 loop is CASSRQGLNEQFF. The DNA for the CDR3 is TGTGCCAGCAGTAGACAGGGACTGAATGAGCAGTTCTTC.

The V call is TRBV28, the J call TRBJ1-1; D possibly corresponds to TRBD1 (6 bases). The CDR3 runs to 15 residues. Germline V gene sequence: CDR1 MDHEN, CDR2 SYDVKM. Trimming left V 2 bases short and J 0 bases short, with 10 bases between. The CDR3 DNA is TGTGCCAGCAGTTTACAGACAGGATTGAACACTGAAGCTTTCTTT. It translates to CASSLQTGLNTEAFF.

The rearrangement joins TRBV6-5 to TRBJ1-6, with 9 bases matching TRBD1. This CDR3 is built from 12 residues. J gave up 9 bases and V 10 bases, and 4 bases lay outside the gene matches. Germline CDR1 and CDR2: MNHEY and SVGAGI. The CDR3 protein is CATGQGSSPLHF. The CDR3 DNA reads as TGTGCCACTGGACAGGGGAGTTCACCCCTCCACTTT.

The rearrangement joins TRBV29-1 to TRBJ2-6; 7 bases line up with TRBD2. Trimming at V came to 2 bases and at J to 2 bases, leaving 6 bases not matched to a gene. The germline CDR1 and CDR2 sequences are SQVTM and ANQGSEA. This CDR3 spans 16 amino acids. The CDR3 protein is CSVELLAGAGANVLTF. CDR3 sequence (DNA): TGCAGCGTTGAACTGTTGGCGGGAGCTGGGGCCAACGTCCTGACTTTC.